The present entry profiles one TCR beta chain with its context. Its target is unknown. The data are from a study of OX40 agonist ivuxolimab in advanced cancers. Study-level results: Circulating CD4+ and CD8+ T cells showed clonal expansion by week 6 at 0.1 to 3.0 mg/kg.

V was trimmed by 8 bases and J by 2 bases, leaving 18 bases between them. Germline lookup yields CDR1 SNHLY and CDR2 FYNNEI. This CDR3 region has 15 residues. Assay: immunoSEQ multiplex PCR; the TCRdb copy retains only in-frame clones and omits some. The profile shows approximately 10,000 clones, roughly 80% of them singletons. Sequences were derived from CD4+ or CD8+ T cells sorted from blood, sampled in a trial of the OX40 agonist ivuxolimab. The TCR comes from an adult with an advanced solid tumor such as melanoma, head and neck, liver or kidney cancer. V is TRBV2 and J is TRBJ2-5, with D perhaps being TRBD1 or TRBD2 (6 bases each). Here the CDR3 DNA reads TGTGCCAGCTGCCTTGAGGGGGGAATACAAGAGACCCAGTACTTC. This codes for CASCLEGGIQETQYF.